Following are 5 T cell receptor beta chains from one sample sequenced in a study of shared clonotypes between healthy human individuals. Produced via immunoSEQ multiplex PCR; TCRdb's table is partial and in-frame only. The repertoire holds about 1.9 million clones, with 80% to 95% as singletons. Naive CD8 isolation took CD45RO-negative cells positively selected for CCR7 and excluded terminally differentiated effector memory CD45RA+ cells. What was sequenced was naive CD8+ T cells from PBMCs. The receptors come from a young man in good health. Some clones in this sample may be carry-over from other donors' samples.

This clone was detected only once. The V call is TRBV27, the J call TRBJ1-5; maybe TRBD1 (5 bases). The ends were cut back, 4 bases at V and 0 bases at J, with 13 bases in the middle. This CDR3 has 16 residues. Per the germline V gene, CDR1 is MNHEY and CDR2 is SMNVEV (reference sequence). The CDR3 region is CASSSLGGTSNQPQHF. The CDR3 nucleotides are TGTGCCAGCAGTTCCCTTGGGGGAACTAGCAATCAGCCCCAGCATTTT.

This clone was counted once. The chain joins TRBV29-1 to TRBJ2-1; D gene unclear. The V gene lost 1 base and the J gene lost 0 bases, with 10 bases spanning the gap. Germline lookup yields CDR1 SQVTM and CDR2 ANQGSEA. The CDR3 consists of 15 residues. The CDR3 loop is CSVEVFRISYNEQFF. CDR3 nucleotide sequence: TGCAGCGTTGAAGTCTTCCGAATCTCCTACAATGAGCAGTTCTTC.

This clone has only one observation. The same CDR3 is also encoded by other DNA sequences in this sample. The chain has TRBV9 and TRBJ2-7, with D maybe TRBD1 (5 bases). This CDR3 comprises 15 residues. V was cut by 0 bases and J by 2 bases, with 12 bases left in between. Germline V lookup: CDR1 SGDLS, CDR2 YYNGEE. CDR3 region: CASSVVSGPTYEQYF. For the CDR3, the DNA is TGTGCCAGCAGCGTAGTATCAGGGCCTACCTACGAGCAGTACTTC. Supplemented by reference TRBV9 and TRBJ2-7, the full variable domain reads DSGVTQTPKHLITATGQRVTLRCSPRSGDLSVYWYQQSLDQGLQFLIQYYNGEERAKGNILERFSAQQFPDLHSELNLSSLELGDSALYFCASSVVSGPTYEQYFGPGTRLTVT.

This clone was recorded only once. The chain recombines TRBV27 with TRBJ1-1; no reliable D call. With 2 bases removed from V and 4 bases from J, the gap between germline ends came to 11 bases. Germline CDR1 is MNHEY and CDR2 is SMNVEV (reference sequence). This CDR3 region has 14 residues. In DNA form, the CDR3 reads TGTGCCAGCAGTTTACAAGGGCTGGCCACTGAAGCTTTCTTT. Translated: CASSLQGLATEAFF.

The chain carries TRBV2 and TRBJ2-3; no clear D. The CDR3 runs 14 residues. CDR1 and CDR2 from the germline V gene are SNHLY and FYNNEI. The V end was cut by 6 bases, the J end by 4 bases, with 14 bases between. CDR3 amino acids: CASSGWLGADTQYF. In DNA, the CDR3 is TGTGCCAGCAGCGGTTGGTTAGGTGCAGATACGCAGTATTTT.